This note documents a single T cell receptor beta chain sequence. Its antigen is as yet unknown. This entry belongs to a study of cytomegalovirus exposure and HLA in healthy donors. Whole-study results and caveats: Analyzed later, association rates of TCRs varied across HLA loci, with DRB1 most and HLA-C fewest. Presence/absence comparisons presumed near-even sequencing depth among donors.

It was healthy bone marrow donors who served as donors. Trimming took 2 bases from V and 7 from J, leaving 17 bases between them. This CDR3 spans 15 amino acids. Germline V gene data show CDR1 as SEHNR and CDR2 as FQNEAQ (reference sequence). The PCR contained 60 Vbeta and 13 Jbeta primers. Repertoires were generated with immunoSEQ multiplex PCR, while TCRdb's copy carries only in-frame clones and drops some. Of about 130,000 clones listed, around 81% are singletons. The chain employs TRBV7-9 and TRBJ1-2; D gene uncertain. Source material: PBMCs. This TCR was recovered from a man younger than 30 in good health and CMV-seronegative. The CDR3 loop reads CASSLIRVVDSGYTF. CDR3 sequence (DNA): TGTGCCAGCAGCTTAATCCGGGTCGTAGATTCTGGCTACACCTTC.